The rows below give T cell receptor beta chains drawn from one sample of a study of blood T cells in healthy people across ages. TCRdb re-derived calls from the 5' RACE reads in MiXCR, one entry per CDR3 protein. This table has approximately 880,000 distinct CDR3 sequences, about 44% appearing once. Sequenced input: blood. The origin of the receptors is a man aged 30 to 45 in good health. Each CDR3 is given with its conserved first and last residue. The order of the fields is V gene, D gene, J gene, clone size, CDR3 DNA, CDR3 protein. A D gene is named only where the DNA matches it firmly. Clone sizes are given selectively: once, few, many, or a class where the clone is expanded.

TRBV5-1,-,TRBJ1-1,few,TGCGCCAGCAGCTTGTACCAGCAGAACACTGAAGCTTTCTTT,CASSLYQQNTEAFF
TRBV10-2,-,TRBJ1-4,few,TGCGCCAGCAGTGAGTCGGGGTTACTTAATGAAAAACTGTTTTTT,CASSESGLLNEKLFF
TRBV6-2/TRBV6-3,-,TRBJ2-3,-,TGTGCCAGCAGCCCCGGGACCACCCCCGGTGCGCAGTATTTT,CASSPGTTPGAQYF
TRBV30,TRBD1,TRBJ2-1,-,TGTGCCTGGGGACAGGGGGGTACGAATGAGCAGTTCTTC,CAWGQGGTNEQFF
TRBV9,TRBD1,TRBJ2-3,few,TGTGCCAGCAGCGTAGCGGACAGGGTAATCACAGATACGCAGTATTTT,CASSVADRVITDTQYF
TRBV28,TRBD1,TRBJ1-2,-,TGTGCCAGCAGTAGACAGGGAAGAAGGCATGGCTACACCTTC,CASSRQGRRHGYTF
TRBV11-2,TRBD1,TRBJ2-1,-,TGTGCCATGCCGACGGGACAGGGCTCCAATGAGCAGTTCTTC,CAMPTGQGSNEQFF
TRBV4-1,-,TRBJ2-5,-,TGCGCCAGCAGCCAAGCGCCCGGGACATACCAAGAGACCCAGTACTTC,CASSQAPGTYQETQYF
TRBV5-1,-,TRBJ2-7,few,TGCGCCAGCAGCTTTCAGGGGCGTGGGGACGAGCAGTACTTC,CASSFQGRGDEQYF
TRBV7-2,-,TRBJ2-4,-,TGTGCCAGCAGCCGCGGGACAGAGGCTTTTGAGCAGTACTTC,CASSRGTEAFEQYF
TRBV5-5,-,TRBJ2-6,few,TGTGCCAGCAGCTACCGGGACGCAAGCTCTGGGGCCAACGTCCTGACTTTC,CASSYRDASSGANVLTF
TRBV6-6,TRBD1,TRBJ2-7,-,TGTGCCAGCAGGGGGGACAGGGAACCCAACTATGGCTACGAGCAGTACTTC,CASRGDREPNYGYEQYF
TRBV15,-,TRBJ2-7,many,TGTGCCACCAGCAGAGATGGAAGGGTCGCGTACTTC,CATSRDGRVAYF
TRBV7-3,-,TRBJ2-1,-,TGTCCCAGCAGCGCCCCGGGGGGCCTCGGCAATGAGCAGTTCTTC,CPSSAPGGLGNEQFF
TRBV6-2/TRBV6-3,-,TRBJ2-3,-,TGTGCCAGCAGTTACTCGAGGACAACTAGCACAGATACGCAGTATTTT,CASSYSRTTSTDTQYF
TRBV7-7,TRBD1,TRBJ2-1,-,TGTGCTAGCAGCCTAAGGCCTACCGGACAGGGAAACAATGAGCAGTTCTTC,CASSLRPTGQGNNEQFF